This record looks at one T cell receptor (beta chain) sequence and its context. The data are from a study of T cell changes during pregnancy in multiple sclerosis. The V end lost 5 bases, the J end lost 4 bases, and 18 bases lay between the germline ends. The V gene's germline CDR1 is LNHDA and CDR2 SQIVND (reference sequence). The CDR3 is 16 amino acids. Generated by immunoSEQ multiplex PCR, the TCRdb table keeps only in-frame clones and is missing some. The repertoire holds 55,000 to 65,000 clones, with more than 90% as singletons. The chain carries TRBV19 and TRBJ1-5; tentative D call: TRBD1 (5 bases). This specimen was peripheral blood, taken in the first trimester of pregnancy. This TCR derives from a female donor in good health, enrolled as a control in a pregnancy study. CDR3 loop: CASSGGVGRNNQPQHF. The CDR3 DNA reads TGTGCCAGTAGTGGGGGGGTGGGGAGGAATAATCAGCCCCAGCATTTT.